Below are 11 T cell receptor beta chains sequenced from a single sample in a study of T cells in tuberculosis. Sequencing used immunoSEQ multiplex PCR; TCRdb keeps in-frame clones, though not all of them. This sample has some 31,000 clones, with around 95% found just once. Sequences were obtained from PBMCs. The receptors derive from a donor aged 10-29 years with latent tuberculosis or without tuberculosis infection.

V and J are TRBV4-1 and TRBJ2-2; D perhaps matches TRBD2 (6 bases). This CDR3 has 17 amino acids. CDR1 is MGHRA and CDR2 is YSYEKL in the germline V gene. The ends were cut back, 0 bases at V and 1 base at J, with 12 bases in the middle. CDR3 coding DNA: TGCGCCAGCAGCCAAGATAAGAGGGGAGGGAACACCGGGGAGCTGTTTTTT. Its protein product is CASSQDKRGGNTGELFF.

This sequence joins TRBV27 and TRBJ1-1; D is uncertain. The CDR3 has 12 residues. V lost 4 bases to trimming and J lost 6 bases, with 9 bases between them. The germline CDR1 and CDR2 sequences are MNHEY and SMNVEV (reference sequence). The CDR3 spells CASSSFGAEAFF. In DNA form, the CDR3 reads TGTGCCAGCAGTTCATTCGGGGCTGAAGCTTTCTTT.

This clone was counted a single time. V is TRBV7-2 and J is TRBJ2-7; TRBD1 matches 8 bases. Unmatched junction bases numbered 13, after V lost 5 bases and J lost 1 base. This CDR3 is built from 17 residues. Per germline, CDR1 SGHTA and CDR2 FQGNSA. CDR3 residues: CASSHTGRTGSSYEQYF. The DNA of the CDR3 is TGTGCCAGCAGCCACACGGGGCGGACAGGGAGTTCCTACGAGCAGTACTTC.

V gene TRBV15 combines with J gene TRBJ2-5, with D maybe TRBD2 (7 bases). Per germline, CDR1 LNHNV and CDR2 YYDKDF (reference sequence). V was clipped by 3 bases and J by 5 bases, with 13 bases between them. The length of the CDR3 is 14 residues. The CDR3 region has the DNA TGTGCCACCAGCAGTCGGGGGGCCGGGGAGACCCAGTACTTC. This encodes CATSSRGAGETQYF.

This chain links TRBV7-8 with TRBJ2-1; D is perhaps TRBD2 (7 bases). Between the trimmed V and J ends, which lost 4 bases and 1 base, there was a span of 17 bases. CDR1 is SGHVS and CDR2 is FQNEAQ in the germline V gene. This CDR3 has 17 residues. In nucleotides, the CDR3 is TGTGCCAGCAGCTCCTGGGCGGGGGCCCCTTCCTACAATGAGCAGTTCTTC. This sequence encodes CASSSWAGAPSYNEQFF.

The chain couples TRBV6-1 to TRBJ1-1; D not certain. Trimming took off 3 bases at V and 6 bases at J, with 17 bases between the two ends. Germline V gives CDR1 MNHNS, CDR2 SASEGT. The CDR3 totals 15 residues. CDR3 sequence: CASSDFRPTVAEAFF. The DNA of the CDR3 is TGTGCCAGCAGTGATTTCAGGCCTACGGTCGCTGAAGCTTTCTTT.

This clone was seen just once. V is TRBV15 and J is TRBJ2-7; the D is unclear. The CDR3 length is 13 residues. The germline CDR1 and CDR2 sequences are LNHNV and YYDKDF (reference sequence). V lost 1 base to trimming and J lost 7 bases, with 11 bases between them. This chain's CDR3 is CATSRGAVLEQYF. In DNA form, the CDR3 reads TGTGCCACCAGCAGAGGAGCCGTCCTAGAGCAGTACTTC.

The V and J genes are TRBV7-2 and TRBJ2-1, with TRBD2 identical over 7 bases. The ends lost 7 bases at V and 5 bases at J; junction bases unmatched: 11. The germline V gene has CDR1 SGHTA and CDR2 FQGNSA. This CDR3 has 15 residues. In DNA, the CDR3 is TGTGCCAGCATAAATGACGGGACTACTAACAATGAGCAGTTCTTC. It encodes CASINDGTTNNEQFF.

This clone was recorded only once. The rearrangement links TRBV29-1 to TRBJ1-1; a possible D gene is TRBD1 (5 bases). The CDR3 runs to 13 residues. Germline lookup yields CDR1 SQVTM and CDR2 ANQGSEA. The V end was cut by 6 bases, the J end by 2 bases, with 13 bases between. For the CDR3, the DNA is TGCAGCGTCCCTTCCGGGGGAAACACTGAAGCTTTCTTT. Its protein is CSVPSGGNTEAFF.

This clone was detected once. The chain employs TRBV5-1 and TRBJ2-1; 9 bases match TRBD2. V lost 3 bases and J lost 8; bases outside the gene matches: 9. CDR3 length equals 15 residues. Germline lookup yields CDR1 SGHRS and CDR2 YFSETQ. CDR3 sequence: CASSSGTSIIDEQFF. The CDR3 nucleotides are TGCGCCAGCAGCTCCGGGACTAGCATCATCGATGAGCAGTTCTTC.

The chain carries TRBV28 and TRBJ1-5; perhaps TRBD1 as D (6 bases). CDR1 is MDHEN, CDR2 SYDVKM, per germline. V was shortened by 6 bases and J by 3 bases, with 12 bases between the two germline ends. CDR3 size: 14 residues. In DNA, the CDR3 is TGTGCCAGCAGGATACAGGGTGACAATCAGCCCCAGCATTTT. As protein: CASRIQGDNQPQHF.